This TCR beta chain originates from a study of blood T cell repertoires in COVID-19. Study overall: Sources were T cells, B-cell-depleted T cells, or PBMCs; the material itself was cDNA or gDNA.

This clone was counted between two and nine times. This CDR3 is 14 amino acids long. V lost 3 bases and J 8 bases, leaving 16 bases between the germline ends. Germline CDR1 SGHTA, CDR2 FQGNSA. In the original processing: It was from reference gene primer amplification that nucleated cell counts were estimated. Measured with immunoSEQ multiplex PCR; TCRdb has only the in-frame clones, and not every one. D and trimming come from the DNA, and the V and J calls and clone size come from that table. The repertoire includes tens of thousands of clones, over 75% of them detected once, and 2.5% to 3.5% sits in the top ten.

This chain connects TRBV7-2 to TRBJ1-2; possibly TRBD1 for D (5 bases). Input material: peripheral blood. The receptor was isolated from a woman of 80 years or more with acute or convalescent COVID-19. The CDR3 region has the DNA TGTGCCAGCAGCTTGGGGGTGGGAGGGGAAGGCTACACCTTC. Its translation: CASSLGVGGEGYTF.